One sample yielded the 30 T cell receptor beta chains listed below, sequenced in a study of Graves' ophthalmopathy and Graves' hyperthyroidism. Investigators amplified TCR beta CDR3 regions from RNA transcripts. An opening RT-PCR round employed HTBI primers and preceded a second-round multiplex PCR. TCRdb re-called the multiplex PCR reads through MiXCR, storing one row per CDR3 protein. This table holds about 700,000 distinct CDR3 sequences, over 40% found once. Sequenced sample: peripheral blood. The receptors here all came from an adult man with Graves' ophthalmopathy.

Many counts were recorded for this clonotype. The chain uses TRBV14 and TRBJ1-6; D might be TRBD1 (5 bases). Per germline, CDR1 SGHDN and CDR2 FVKESK. The V end was cut by 1 base, the J end by 8 bases, with 12 bases between. CDR3 size: 15 residues. CDR3 bases: TGTGCCAGCAGCCAAGTTGTAGGGGTTGATTCACCCCTCCACTTT. Protein sequence: CASSQVVGVDSPLHF.

This clonotype was found many times. The chain joins TRBV4-3 to TRBJ1-5; D might be TRBD1 (6 bases). The length of the CDR3 is 15 residues. V lost 2 bases and J lost 6, with 14 bases in between. Germline lookup yields CDR1 LGHNA and CDR2 YSLEER. The CDR3 DNA reads TGCGCCAGCAGCCAATCCGCAGGGGTTGGTCAGCCCCAGCATTTT. This gives the protein CASSQSAGVGQPQHF.

In the case of this clonotype: Being one base from a much bigger clone, this may be a read error. The chain carries TRBV4-1 and TRBJ2-6, with no clear D. The germline CDR1 and CDR2 sequences are MGHRA and YSYEKL. The CDR3 sequence is 12 residues long. CDR3 in DNA: TGCGCCAGCAGCCAAGGTGCAGCCGTCCCGACTTTC. It specifies CASSQGAAVPTF.

The genes are TRBV10-3 and TRBJ1-1; 8 positions agree with TRBD1. Losses at the gene ends were 6 bases for V and 4 bases for J; bases not matched to a gene: 4. The CDR3 contains 13 residues. CDR1 is ENHRY and CDR2 is SYGVKD in the germline V gene. The CDR3 here is CAIRPGQVTEAFF. The CDR3, as DNA: TGTGCCATCAGGCCGGGACAGGTCACTGAAGCTTTCTTT.

This clonotype was seen ten or more times. The V and J genes are TRBV7-9 and TRBJ1-2; no reliable D call. The CDR3 loop spans 14 amino acids. CDR1 is SEHNR and CDR2 is FQNEAQ in the germline V gene (reference sequence). Trimming stripped 1 base from V and 0 bases from J, with 6 bases between. CDR3 amino acids: CASSLVSSNYGYTF. DNA for the CDR3: TGTGCCAGCAGCTTAGTGTCTTCTAACTATGGCTACACCTTC.

At least ten counts were recorded for this clonotype. The chain uses TRBV7-8 and TRBJ1-2; D unresolved. Between the trimmed V and J ends, which lost 2 bases and 4 bases, there was a span of 8 bases. This CDR3 is built from 13 residues. The germline V gene has CDR1 SGHVS and CDR2 FQNEAQ. CDR3 sequence (DNA): TGTGCCAGCAGCTTAAAGACGGCCTATGGCTACACCTTC. This codes for CASSLKTAYGYTF.

This rearrangement joins TRBV7-9 to TRBJ2-4; maybe TRBD1 (5 bases). Germline CDR1 and CDR2: SEHNR and FQNEAQ (reference sequence). The V and J ends lost 5 bases and 2 bases respectively, with 13 bases between them. The CDR3 length is 15 residues. The CDR3: CASSPPDSTKNIQYF. CDR3 nucleotides: TGTGCCAGCAGCCCTCCCGACAGCACCAAAAACATTCAGTACTTC.

This clonotype showed up many times. V usage is TRBV29-1 and J usage is TRBJ2-7; D is possibly TRBD1 (6 bases). CDR1 and CDR2 (germline): SQVTM, ANQGSEA. Trimming pared 0 bases from V and 2 bases from J, leaving 11 bases between. This CDR3 has 14 residues. The CDR3 region has the DNA TGCAGCGTTGAAGATCGTGGGACACCCTACGAGCAGTACTTC. It specifies CSVEDRGTPYEQYF.

As to this clonotype: A much larger clone differs from this one at a single base, so this may be a read error. The chain uses TRBV10-3 and TRBJ2-2, with 7 nucleotides matching TRBD1. The CDR3 has 16 amino acids. Looked up from germline, CDR1 is ENHRY and CDR2 is SYGVKD. The CDR3 reads CATSDGAGGRAGELFF. As DNA, the CDR3 is TGTGCCACCAGTGATGGGGCAGGGGGAAGGGCCGGGGAGCTGTTTTTT.

Notes on this clonotype: A read error is possible here, since a much larger clone lies one base away. The V gene is TRBV19, the J gene TRBJ2-2; 8 nucleotides agree with TRBD1. V shed 2 bases, J shed 4 bases, and the junction held 3 bases outside the gene matches. CDR1 is LNHDA, CDR2 SQIVND, per germline (reference sequence). CDR3 length: 15 residues. The CDR3 DNA sequence: TGTGCCAGTAGTATAAGACAGGGGAGCACCGGGGAGCTGTTTTTT. Its translation: CASSIRQGSTGELFF.

The chain recombines TRBV10-3 with TRBJ2-5, with a possible D match to TRBD1 (7 bases). Per the germline V gene, CDR1 is ENHRY and CDR2 is SYGVKD. V lost 4 bases and J lost 8, with 14 bases in between. The CDR3 length is 13 residues. In DNA, the CDR3 is TGTGCCATCAGTGGGGGGGACAGTGATACCCAGTACTTC. The encoded protein is CAISGGDSDTQYF.

Note on this clonotype: A much larger clone lies one base from this, so it may be a read error. The V call is TRBV5-1, the J call TRBJ1-2, with D perhaps TRBD1 (5 bases). The CDR3 consists of 14 residues. CDR1 SGHRS and CDR2 YFSETQ come from the germline V gene. CDR3 region: CASSKERGNCGYTF. DNA for the CDR3: TGCGCCAGCAGCAAGGAGAGGGGCAACTGTGGCTACACCTTC.

In its sample, this clonotype was seen many times. The V gene is TRBV29-1, the J gene TRBJ2-7; 10 bases fit TRBD1. CDR1 is SQVTM, CDR2 ANQGSEA, per germline. The CDR3 is made up of 16 amino acids. V lost 3 bases and J lost 1; bases outside the gene matches: 9. CDR3 nucleotides: TGCAGCGTTGATGCAAGCGGGGACAGGGGATCCTACGAGCAGTACTTC. This gives the protein CSVDASGDRGSYEQYF.

This clonotype was seen many times. V gene TRBV2 combines with J gene TRBJ2-7; D is undetermined. The germline CDR1 and CDR2 sequences are SNHLY and FYNNEI. With 4 bases removed from V and 7 bases from J, the gap between germline ends came to 14 bases. The CDR3 is 13 residues long. The CDR3 DNA reads TGTGCCAGCAGTGTGAACAAGGATAAGGAGCAGTACTTC. Translating gives CASSVNKDKEQYF.

The rearrangement joins TRBV7-9 to TRBJ1-5; 8 nucleotides match TRBD1. Germline trimming cut 7 bases from V and 6 bases from J; bases unmatched to any gene: 11. The germline V gene has CDR1 SEHNR and CDR2 FQNEAQ (reference sequence). CDR3 length: 15 residues. The CDR3 region is CASKAGRGRGQPQHF. In nucleotides, the CDR3 is TGTGCCAGCAAGGCGGGCAGGGGGCGAGGTCAGCCCCAGCATTTT.

This clonotype was found many times. This chain uses TRBV10-3 with TRBJ2-7, with D possibly matching TRBD2 (6 bases). V shed 2 bases and J shed 6 bases, with 8 bases lying between them. Germline assignment: CDR1 ENHRY and CDR2 SYGVKD. The CDR3 consists of 12 residues. CDR3 DNA sequence: TGTGCCATCAGTGAGGGAGGGTTCGAGCAGTACTTC. Its translation is CAISEGGFEQYF.

For this clonotype: A much larger clone is a single base away; this may be a read error. This rearrangement joins TRBV2 to TRBJ1-2, with a weak D call TRBD1 (6 bases). Trimming pared 8 bases from V and 5 bases from J, leaving 18 bases between. The CDR3 is made up of 14 amino acids. The germline gives CDR1 SNHLY, CDR2 FYNNEI. The CDR3 here is CASVSQGFGYGYTF. CDR3 sequence (DNA): TGTGCCAGCGTTTCACAGGGATTTGGGTATGGCTACACCTTC. Complete variable domain (other parts from reference TRBV2 and TRBJ1-2): EPEVTQTPSHQVTQMGQEVILRCVPISNHLYFYWYRQILGQKVEFLVSFYNNEISEKSEIFDDQFSVERPDGSNFTLKIRSTKLEDSAMYFCASVSQGFGYGYTFGSGTRLTVV.

This chain links TRBV5-1 with TRBJ1-2; no firm D call. CDR1 and CDR2 from the germline V gene are SGHRS and YFSETQ. V shed 3 bases and J shed 6 bases, with 15 bases lying between them. This CDR3 is 14 amino acids long. The CDR3 DNA follows: TGCGCCAGCAGCTCACCAAAGTTTACGGATGGCTACACCTTC. Translated, it gives CASSSPKFTDGYTF.

The rearrangement uses TRBV15 and TRBJ2-6; maybe TRBD1 (5 bases). Germline V gene data show CDR1 as LNHNV and CDR2 as YYDKDF (reference sequence). CDR3 length: 17 amino acids. The V and J ends lost 1 base and 2 bases respectively, with 12 bases between them. The chain's CDR3 is CATSRGNRNTGANVLTF. The CDR3 DNA follows: TGTGCCACCAGCAGAGGAAACAGGAACACTGGGGCCAACGTCCTGACTTTC. Combining the CDR3 with reference TRBV15 and TRBJ2-6 gives the whole variable domain DAMVIQNPRYQVTQFGKPVTLSCSQTLNHNVMYWYQQKSSQAPKLLFHYYDKDFNNEADTPDNFQSRRPNTSFCFLDIRSPGLGDTAMYLCATSRGNRNTGANVLTFGAGSRLTVL.

This clonotype was recorded many times. The chain is built from TRBV2 and TRBJ1-1, with D uncertain. The V gene's germline CDR1 is SNHLY and CDR2 FYNNEI. Trimming took off 2 bases at V and 4 bases at J, with 17 bases between the two ends. This CDR3 spans 16 amino acids. Here the CDR3 reads CASSERASQAGTEAFF. As DNA, the CDR3 is TGTGCCAGCAGTGAACGGGCATCTCAGGCGGGCACTGAAGCTTTCTTT.

For this clonotype: A much larger clone lies a single base off, so this may be a read error. This rearrangement joins TRBV7-2 to TRBJ1-5; no clear D. The CDR3 covers 14 residues. The germline gives CDR1 SGHTA, CDR2 FQGNSA. DNA for the CDR3: TGTGCCCGCAGCTTAGATCACGGCACCCAGCCCCAGCATTTT. Its protein is CARSLDHGTQPQHF.

The J gene is TRBJ2-2, the V gene TRBV11-3; D gene uncertain. Germline CDR1 reads SGHNT; CDR2 reads YENEEA. This CDR3 has 14 residues. The V end was cut by 1 base, the J end by 4 bases, with 7 bases between. This CDR3 is CASSLGVVTGELFF. The CDR3 DNA is TGTGCCAGCAGCTTAGGGGTGGTCACCGGGGAGCTGTTTTTT.

This clonotype showed up many times. The rearrangement uses TRBV20-1 and TRBJ1-1; D gene uncertain. This CDR3 is built from 13 residues. Germline values: CDR1 DFQATT, CDR2 SNEGSKA (reference sequence). Between the trimmed V and J ends, which lost 4 bases and 0 bases, there was a span of 9 bases. For the CDR3, the DNA is TGCAGTGCTAATCGGGGAGTGAACACTGAAGCTTTCTTT. It specifies CSANRGVNTEAFF.

This clonotype was recorded many times. This chain joins TRBV4-1 and TRBJ2-7; D remains unclear. Trimming removed 5 bases at V and 3 bases at J, with 14 bases between. CDR1 is MGHRA, CDR2 YSYEKL, per germline. There are 14 residues in the CDR3. This CDR3 reads CASSSPGRRYEQYF. The CDR3 nucleotides are TGCGCCAGCAGCAGCCCTGGACGGCGCTACGAGCAGTACTTC.

This clonotype was counted only a few times. The chain employs TRBV7-2 and TRBJ1-6; the D is unclear. This CDR3 is built from 17 residues. Trimming removed 5 bases from V and 5 bases from J, with 19 bases in between. CDR1 and CDR2 (germline): SGHTA, FQGNSA. The CDR3 sequence is CASSQDTRSDDNSPLHF. CDR3 nucleotides: TGTGCCAGCAGCCAAGATACCAGATCCGACGATAATTCACCCCTCCACTTT.

The chain recombines TRBV6-5 with TRBJ2-2; weak D call: TRBD2 (6 bases). CDR1 and CDR2 from the germline V gene are MNHEY and SVGAGI. V was clipped by 6 bases and J by 4 bases, with 9 bases between them. The CDR3 is 13 amino acids. Here the CDR3 reads CASSGTPTGELFF. For the CDR3, the DNA is TGTGCCAGCAGCGGGACTCCCACCGGGGAGCTGTTTTTT.

This clonotype was found many times. The chain couples TRBV10-3 to TRBJ2-2; 9 nucleotides align to TRBD2. The germline V gene encodes CDR1 ENHRY and CDR2 SYGVKD. The CDR3 length is 14 residues. Trimming cost V 9 bases and J 7 bases; bases outside gene matches: 9. In nucleotides, the CDR3 is TGTGCCATTTCCGTAGCGGGAGTTCACGGGGAGCTGTTTTTT. Its translation is CAISVAGVHGELFF.

This clonotype has only a few counts. The rearrangement joins TRBV12-5 to TRBJ1-6; 7 bases map to TRBD1. After removal of 5 bases from V and 7 bases from J, the junction contained 5 bases not matched to a gene. Germline V CDR1 and CDR2: LGHNT, FRNRAP. The CDR3 loop spans 14 amino acids. CDR3 sequence reads: CASGPQGENSPLHF. The DNA for the CDR3 is TGTGCTAGTGGTCCCCAGGGGGAGAATTCACCCCTCCACTTT.

Many counts were recorded for this clonotype. The chain recombines TRBV7-9 with TRBJ1-1; D uncertain. This CDR3 comprises 14 residues. V was pared by 4 bases and J by 1 base, with 10 bases between. Germline V gene lookup returns CDR1 SEHNR and CDR2 FQNEAQ (reference sequence). The CDR3 DNA reads TGTGCCAGCAGCTCCCGATTTGGGAACACTGAAGCTTTCTTT. Amino acid sequence: CASSSRFGNTEAFF. Supplemented by reference TRBV7-9 and TRBJ1-1, the full variable domain reads DTGVSQNPRHKITKRGQNVTFRCDPISEHNRLYWYRQTLGQGPEFLTYFQNEAQLEKSRLLSDRFSAERPKGSFSTLEIQRTEQGDSAMYLCASSSRFGNTEAFFGQGTRLTVV.

J is TRBJ2-7 and V is TRBV9, with a tentative D call TRBD1 (6 bases). Germline-derived CDR1 and CDR2 are SGDLS and YYNGEE. Trimming left V 3 bases short and J 5 bases short, with 15 bases between. The CDR3 sequence is 14 residues long. The CDR3 sequence is CASSGGQRSHEQYF. Written as DNA, the CDR3 is TGTGCCAGCAGCGGCGGACAGAGATCCCACGAGCAGTACTTC.